The 26 T cell receptor beta chains below all came from one sample that was sequenced in a study of cytomegalovirus exposure and HLA in healthy donors. The PCR contained 60 Vbeta and 13 Jbeta primers. Using immunoSEQ multiplex PCR, the repertoire was profiled, and TCRdb retains in-frame clones only, with some absent. The sample records just over 150,000 clones, approximately 79% being singletons. Sequencing was performed on PBMCs. The receptor source for this set is a woman aged 45-65 years in good health and CMV-seropositive.

The V and J genes are TRBV9 and TRBJ2-1; 9 bases match TRBD2. The CDR3 runs to 15 residues. Per the germline V gene, CDR1 is SGDLS and CDR2 is YYNGEE. With 0 bases clipped from V and 7 bases from J, the junction kept 5 bases outside the gene matches. The CDR3 sequence: CASSVEVSGGNEQFF. The CDR3 nucleotides read TGTGCCAGCAGCGTAGAAGTGAGCGGGGGGAATGAGCAGTTCTTC. Looking up the rest from reference TRBV9 and TRBJ2-1 gives the full variable domain: DSGVTQTPKHLITATGQRVTLRCSPRSGDLSVYWYQQSLDQGLQFLIQYYNGEERAKGNILERFSAQQFPDLHSELNLSSLELGDSALYFCASSVEVSGGNEQFFGPGTRLTVL.

The chain is built from TRBV7-9 and TRBJ2-2, with 10 nucleotides matching TRBD1. V shed 5 bases, J shed 4 bases, and the junction held 7 bases outside the gene matches. This CDR3 spans 16 amino acids. Germline V gene lookup returns CDR1 SEHNR and CDR2 FQNEAQ (reference sequence). The CDR3 DNA reads TGTGCCAGCAGCCTGGCGGGACAGGGGACCACCGGGGAGCTGTTTTTT. Encoded protein: CASSLAGQGTTGELFF.

The CDR3 here is CASRGWEGNEQYF. The DNA for the CDR3 is TGTGCCAGCAGGGGATGGGAGGGCAACGAGCAGTACTTC. J is TRBJ2-7 and V is TRBV7-8; 7 nucleotides align to TRBD2. This CDR3 comprises 13 residues. Germline CDR1 reads SGHVS; CDR2 reads FQNEAQ. The J segment lost 5 bases and the V segment lost 6 bases, leaving 7 bases of the junction unmatched.

The chain recombines TRBV4-1 with TRBJ1-2, with 8 bases identical to TRBD1. In germline, CDR1 is MGHRA, CDR2 YSYEKL. The CDR3 is made up of 16 amino acids. Trimming at V came to 5 bases and at J to 0 bases, leaving 8 bases not matched to a gene. CDR3 DNA: TGCGCCAGCAGCTTAAGGGTACAGGGGGCTAACTATGGCTACACCTTC. It is translated as CASSLRVQGANYGYTF.

This rearrangement joins TRBV5-4 to TRBJ2-5; 11 nucleotides align to TRBD2. The CDR3 spans 16 residues. Germline assignment: CDR1 SGHNT and CDR2 YYREEE (reference sequence). The ends lost 1 base at V and 2 bases at J; junction bases unmatched: 4. The DNA of the CDR3 is TGTGCCAGCAGCTTGAATCTAGCGGGGGGACAAGAGACCCAGTACTTC. Translated, it gives CASSLNLAGGQETQYF.

This chain links TRBV7-9 with TRBJ2-1; TRBD2 matches 9 bases. Germline loops: CDR1 SEHNR, CDR2 FQNEAQ (reference sequence). Trimming cost V 4 bases and J 2 bases; bases outside gene matches: 3. The CDR3 is made up of 15 amino acids. CDR3 nucleotides: TGTGCCAGCAGCTCGGGACTAGCCGCCTACAATGAGCAGTTCTTC. It codes for CASSSGLAAYNEQFF.

J is TRBJ1-5 and V is TRBV2; no firm D call. The germline V gene has CDR1 SNHLY and CDR2 FYNNEI. The ends were cut back, 7 bases at V and 0 bases at J, with 10 bases in the middle. The CDR3 runs 14 residues. The DNA of the CDR3 is TGTGCCAGCACTAGCCAGTATAGCAATCAGCCCCAGCATTTT. This codes for CASTSQYSNQPQHF.

The chain combines TRBV19 with TRBJ2-2, with TRBD2 as a possible D gene (6 bases). The V gene lost 4 bases and the J gene lost 3 bases, with 18 bases spanning the gap. Germline assignment: CDR1 LNHDA and CDR2 SQIVND (reference sequence). CDR3 length: 17 amino acids. CDR3 sequence reads: CASSRRLGGADTGELFF. DNA for the CDR3: TGTGCCAGTAGTAGGAGGTTAGGCGGGGCTGACACCGGGGAGCTGTTTTTT.

The rearrangement joins TRBV4-2 to TRBJ1-2; 8 bases line up with TRBD1. This CDR3 is built from 14 residues. The germline gives CDR1 LGHNA, CDR2 YNFKEQ. V shed 3 bases and J 6 bases; nucleotides not matched to a gene: 6. The CDR3 sequence: CASSQIGQGNGYTF. Written as DNA, the CDR3 is TGTGCCAGCAGCCAGATCGGACAGGGAAATGGCTACACCTTC.

This chain uses TRBV27 with TRBJ2-7; D is uncertain. Germline loops: CDR1 MNHEY, CDR2 SMNVEV (reference sequence). V lost 5 bases and J 5 bases, leaving 19 bases between the germline ends. The CDR3 totals 15 residues. CDR3 loop: CASSPQYARKDEQYF. In nucleotides, the CDR3 is TGTGCCAGCAGTCCTCAGTACGCCAGAAAAGACGAGCAGTACTTC.

The rearrangement links TRBV6-5 to TRBJ1-6, with 9 bases matching TRBD1. This CDR3 region has 14 residues. Trimming took 6 bases from V and 10 from J; bases not matched to a gene: 7. CDR1 MNHEY and CDR2 SVGAGI come from the germline V gene. CDR3 sequence (DNA): TGTGCCAGCAGCACCGGGACAGGGAAATCACCCCTCCACTTT. This gives the protein CASSTGTGKSPLHF.

This chain uses TRBV4-1 with TRBJ2-1; 9 nucleotides line up with TRBD2. This CDR3 has 17 residues. Germline CDR1 and CDR2: MGHRA and YSYEKL. The V segment lost 1 base and the J segment 5 bases; nucleotides outside the gene matches: 9. CDR3 DNA sequence: TGCGCCAGCAGCCAAGTGTCGGCGGGGGGGCCCCACAATGAGCAGTTCTTC. It encodes CASSQVSAGGPHNEQFF.

CDR3 sequence: CATSRDLYEQYF. CDR3 DNA: TGTGCCACCAGCAGAGATCTTTACGAGCAGTACTTC. The rearrangement uses TRBV15 and TRBJ2-7; no clear D. The CDR3 loop spans 12 amino acids. Germline-derived CDR1 and CDR2 are LNHNV and YYDKDF (reference sequence). Trimming took 0 bases from V and 4 from J, leaving 4 bases between them. Complete variable domain (other parts from reference TRBV15 and TRBJ2-7): DAMVIQNPRYQVTQFGKPVTLSCSQTLNHNVMYWYQQKSSQAPKLLFHYYDKDFNNEADTPDNFQSRRPNTSFCFLDIRSPGLGDTAMYLCATSRDLYEQYFGPGTRLTVT.

V and J are TRBV7-8 and TRBJ1-2; 7 nucleotides line up with TRBD1. Germline-derived CDR1 and CDR2 are SGHVS and FQNEAQ. V dropped 1 base and J dropped 8; count of bases not matched to a gene: 4. The CDR3 runs 13 residues. CDR3 sequence reads: CASSLVGGRGYTF. The CDR3 DNA is TGTGCCAGCAGCTTAGTAGGGGGCCGAGGCTACACCTTC.

CDR3 sequence reads: CATGLEGHSPLHF. CDR3 in DNA: TGTGCCACCGGTCTGGAGGGGCATTCACCCCTCCACTTT. The V gene is TRBV15, the J gene TRBJ1-6; perhaps TRBD1 as D (5 bases). Germline V gives CDR1 LNHNV, CDR2 YYDKDF (reference sequence). This CDR3 is 13 amino acids long. The ends were cut back, 8 bases at V and 8 bases at J, with 13 bases in the middle.

The rearrangement uses TRBV15 and TRBJ2-3; a possible D gene is TRBD2 (6 bases). This CDR3 is built from 15 residues. Germline V gives CDR1 LNHNV, CDR2 YYDKDF (reference sequence). V lost 0 bases and J lost 3, with 10 bases in between. CDR3 coding DNA: TGTGCCACCAGCAGAGAGCGAGCGGGTACAGATACGCAGTATTTT. Its translation is CATSRERAGTDTQYF.

The chain links TRBV5-6 to TRBJ2-6; TRBD1 is a possible D gene (6 bases). Trimming took 4 bases from V and 2 from J, leaving 10 bases between them. There are 15 residues in the CDR3. Germline CDR1 SGHDT, CDR2 YYEEEE. DNA for the CDR3: TGTGCCAGCAGCGAAACAGGGCCTGGGGCCAACGTCCTGACTTTC. Translation: CASSETGPGANVLTF.

This clone was seen a single time. The chain joins TRBV7-2 to TRBJ2-1, with D possibly TRBD2 on 5 matching bases. The CDR3 consists of 14 residues. V lost 0 bases and J lost 3, with 6 bases in between. Germline CDR1 and CDR2: SGHTA and FQGNSA. CDR3 sequence reads: CASSLARDYNEQFF. For the CDR3, the DNA is TGTGCCAGCAGCTTAGCCCGGGACTACAATGAGCAGTTCTTC.

The V and J genes are TRBV12-5 and TRBJ1-2, with TRBD1 matching over 7 bases. The junction had 10 bases not matched to a gene; V was cut back by 1 base and J by 8 bases. This CDR3 is 15 amino acids long. In germline, CDR1 is LGHNT, CDR2 FRNRAP. In nucleotides, the CDR3 is TGTGCTAGTGGTTTGGCACTCGACAGGGCTGGGGGCTACACCTTC. Its protein product is CASGLALDRAGGYTF.

V is TRBV5-6 and J is TRBJ1-2; 7 bases match TRBD1. CDR1 and CDR2 from the germline V gene are SGHDT and YYEEEE. V was pared by 1 base and J by 4 bases, with 7 bases of the junction left unmatched. The CDR3 totals 15 residues. The CDR3 coding sequence is TGTGCCAGCAGCTTGCGGGGACAGCACCTCTATGGCTACACCTTC. It codes for CASSLRGQHLYGYTF.

This chain connects TRBV6-5 to TRBJ2-3; 10 bases map to TRBD2. The CDR3 is 15 amino acids. J gave up 0 bases and V 6 bases, and 3 bases lay outside the gene matches. Germline values: CDR1 MNHEY, CDR2 SVGAGI. The CDR3 sequence is CASRTLAGSTDTQYF. The CDR3 region has the DNA TGTGCCAGCAGAACACTAGCGGGGAGCACAGATACGCAGTATTTT.

The CDR3 loop reads CASSEGPQGGYTF. The CDR3 DNA follows: TGTGCCAGCAGTGAGGGGCCCCAGGGAGGCTACACCTTC. The chain uses TRBV25-1 and TRBJ1-2; possibly TRBD1 for D (5 bases). Trimming shortened V by 3 bases and J by 8 bases, and 13 bases separated the two germline ends. Germline V CDR1 and CDR2: MGHDK, SYGVNS. CDR3 length: 13 residues.

V is TRBV28 and J is TRBJ1-1; D is undetermined. The germline CDR1 and CDR2 sequences are MDHEN and SYDVKM. The CDR3 is 11 residues long. Deletions cut 5 bases from V and 11 bases from J, with 12 bases between. The CDR3 sequence: CASSQQSVAFF. In DNA form, the CDR3 reads TGTGCCAGCAGTCAACAGTCGGTGGCTTTCTTT.

The chain is built from TRBV9 and TRBJ2-2; D unresolved. This CDR3 contains 13 residues. From germline, CDR1 is SGDLS and CDR2 YYNGEE. V shed 1 base and J shed 2 bases, with 3 bases lying between them. The CDR3 reads CASSVHNTGELFF. In DNA form, the CDR3 reads TGTGCCAGCAGCGTACATAACACCGGGGAGCTGTTTTTT.

J is TRBJ2-1 and V is TRBV2; 7 nucleotides match TRBD2. CDR3 length: 17 residues. Germline lookup yields CDR1 SNHLY and CDR2 FYNNEI. Germline trimming cut 0 bases from V and 2 bases from J; bases unmatched to any gene: 7. The CDR3 is CASSEARRSGAYNEQFF. The CDR3 coding sequence is TGTGCCAGCAGTGAAGCAAGAAGGAGCGGGGCCTACAATGAGCAGTTCTTC.

CDR3 sequence reads: CASSMSLGRTQYF. As DNA, the CDR3 is TGTGCCAGTAGTATGTCTTTGGGGAGGACGCAGTATTTT. This chain connects TRBV19 to TRBJ2-3; D perhaps matches TRBD2 (6 bases). The CDR3 totals 13 residues. Germline V CDR1 and CDR2: LNHDA, SQIVND (reference sequence). V was trimmed by 3 bases and J by 9 bases, leaving 13 bases between them.